The rows below give T cell receptor beta chains drawn from one sample of a study of T-cell memory formation after mild COVID-19. TCRdb reprocessed the 5' RACE reads with MiXCR, giving one entry per CDR3 protein. Of about 110,000 distinct CDR3 sequences in the sample, over 15% are singletons; the top ten hold approximately 5.1%. The sequenced material came from PBMCs or a T cell subset sorted from them (not recorded which). Receptors originate from a man between 18 and 29 years old who had mild COVID-19 (a few samples of this study predate the infection). Cell type and time point are not known. The CDR3 runs from the conserved cysteine through the conserved F or W. Each record gives: clone size, V gene, D gene, J gene, CDR3 protein, CDR3 DNA. The D gene is left open where the match is weak. Clone size, where shown, is once, few, many, or a class for clones that have expanded.

clone size: many
V gene: TRBV4-3
D gene: TRBD2
J gene: TRBJ2-3
CDR3 protein: CASSQLAGGPDTQYF
CDR3 DNA: TGCGCCAGCAGCCAGCTAGCGGGGGGGCCTGATACGCAGTATTTT

clone size: few
V gene: TRBV7-3
D gene: TRBD2
J gene: TRBJ2-1
CDR3 protein: CASSPSGGNYNEQFF
CDR3 DNA: TGTGCCAGCAGCCCTAGCGGGGGAAACTACAATGAGCAGTTCTTC

clone size: .
V gene: TRBV7-2
D gene: .
J gene: TRBJ2-3
CDR3 protein: CASSTGSADTQYF
CDR3 DNA: TGTGCCAGCAGCACAGGGTCTGCAGATACGCAGTATTTT

clone size: few
V gene: TRBV20-1
D gene: TRBD2
J gene: TRBJ2-1
CDR3 protein: CSARTSGGHSYNEQFF
CDR3 DNA: TGCAGTGCTAGGACTAGCGGGGGCCACTCCTACAATGAGCAGTTCTTC

clone size: few
V gene: TRBV7-2
D gene: .
J gene: TRBJ2-3
CDR3 protein: CASSFGGNTDTQYF
CDR3 DNA: TGTGCCAGCAGCTTCGGCGGGAACACAGATACGCAGTATTTT

clone size: few
V gene: TRBV5-1
D gene: .
J gene: TRBJ2-5
CDR3 protein: CASSSQQETQYF
CDR3 DNA: TGCGCCAGCAGCTCACAGCAAGAGACCCAGTACTTC

clone size: .
V gene: TRBV9
D gene: .
J gene: TRBJ1-4
CDR3 protein: CASSKQATNEKLFF
CDR3 DNA: TGTGCCAGCAGCAAACAGGCAACTAATGAAAAACTGTTTTTT

clone size: .
V gene: TRBV7-9
D gene: .
J gene: TRBJ2-3
CDR3 protein: CASSSQTGTDTQYF
CDR3 DNA: TGTGCCAGCAGCTCCCAGACAGGCACAGATACGCAGTATTTT

clone size: many
V gene: TRBV6-2/TRBV6-3
D gene: .
J gene: TRBJ2-1
CDR3 protein: CASRRDVGHLSYNEQFF
CDR3 DNA: TGTGCCAGCAGGCGAGACGTGGGACACCTCTCCTACAATGAGCAGTTCTTC

clone size: .
V gene: TRBV27
D gene: .
J gene: TRBJ2-5
CDR3 protein: CASREADQETQYF
CDR3 DNA: TGTGCCAGCAGGGAAGCGGACCAAGAGACCCAGTACTTC

clone size: many
V gene: TRBV20-1
D gene: .
J gene: TRBJ2-3
CDR3 protein: CSAPGGRVRDTQYF
CDR3 DNA: TGCAGTGCCCCCGGGGGCAGGGTTCGGGATACGCAGTATTTT

clone size: many
V gene: TRBV5-1
D gene: .
J gene: TRBJ2-5
CDR3 protein: CASSLVVETQYF
CDR3 DNA: TGCGCCAGCAGCTTGGTCGTGGAGACCCAGTACTTC